This is a list of T cell receptor beta chains from one sample in a study of OX40 agonist ivuxolimab in advanced cancers. Clones were sequenced by immunoSEQ multiplex PCR, and TCRdb holds only the in-frame ones, with some missing. The sample records under 65,000 clones, 70% to 90% being singletons. The sample here was CD4+ or CD8+ T cells sorted from blood, taken in a trial of the OX40 agonist ivuxolimab. The receptors were gathered from an adult with an advanced solid tumor such as melanoma, head and neck, liver or kidney cancer. CDR3s include the opening cysteine and the closing phenylalanine or tryptophan. Fields, in order: V gene, clone size, D gene, J gene, CDR3 DNA, CDR3 protein. D genes are given only for firm matches. Expanded clones get a size class; other rows say once, few or many, or leave the size out.

>TRBV28|NA|TRBD1|TRBJ2-5
TGTGCCAGCAGCCAAGGACAGGGTCGGGAGACCCAGTACTTC
CASSQGQGRETQYF
>TRBV14|once|NA|TRBJ2-7
TGTGCCAGCAGCCCGACCGGAGGGACCTACGAGCAGTACTTC
CASSPTGGTYEQYF
>TRBV4-1|once|NA|TRBJ1-2
TGCGCCAGCAGCCAACCATACCCTCGGTTACACCGTTATGGCTACACCTTC
CASSQPYPRLHRYGYTF
>TRBV5-1|NA|NA|TRBJ1-4
TGCGCCAGCAGCCCATTCGTGTCGGAAAATGAAAAACTGTTTTTT
CASSPFVSENEKLFF
>TRBV19|once|TRBD2|TRBJ2-1
TGTGCCAGTAGCCCGCCCTGGACTAGCGGGCCGAACAATGAGCAGTTCTTC
CASSPPWTSGPNNEQFF
>TRBV7-9|NA|TRBD1|TRBJ2-2
TGTGCCACCAGCGGACAGGGCCACACCGGGGAGCTGTTTTTT
CATSGQGHTGELFF
>TRBV6-5|NA|NA|TRBJ2-7
TGTGCCAGCAGTTCTAACAGGGTTTCCTACGAGCAGTACTTC
CASSSNRVSYEQYF
>TRBV6-1|NA|NA|TRBJ1-5
TGTGCCAGCAGTGAAGGTTGGCAGAGTTTTCAGCCCCAGCATTTT
CASSEGWQSFQPQHF
>TRBV27|NA|NA|TRBJ1-4
TGTGCCACCAAGGGTGGGGTAGGGGAAAAACTGTTTTTT
CATKGGVGEKLFF
>TRBV30|few|NA|TRBJ1-1
TGTGCCTCGGCCACGTGGGTGGACACTGAAGCTTTCTTT
CASATWVDTEAFF
>TRBV7-6|NA|NA|TRBJ1-2
TGTGCCGTCCGTGGTTATCGGGCAGCTAATAACTATGGCTACACCTTC
CAVRGYRAANNYGYTF
>TRBV5-4|few|NA|TRBJ1-1
TGTGCCAGCAGCTTGGAGGAGGCCTACACTGAAGCTTTCTTT
CASSLEEAYTEAFF
>TRBV18|NA|TRBD1|TRBJ1-5
TGTGCCAGCTCACGACAGGGGAATCAGCCCCAGCATTTT
CASSRQGNQPQHF
>TRBV7-3|NA|TRBD1|TRBJ2-7
TGTGCCAGCAGCACCTACACAGGGGCCGAGCAGTACTTC
CASSTYTGAEQYF
>TRBV7-2|NA|TRBD2|TRBJ2-7
TGTGCCAGCAGCTTAAAAGCGGGGTACGAGCAGTACTTC
CASSLKAGYEQYF
>TRBV7-9|NA|TRBD1|TRBJ2-4
TGTGCCAGCAGCTTAGCGGGCAGGGACAGAAACATTCAGTACTTC
CASSLAGRDRNIQYF
>TRBV6-1|NA|TRBD1|TRBJ2-2
TGTGCCAGCAGTCGGGACAGGGGAGCCGGGGAGCTGTTTTTT
CASSRDRGAGELFF
>TRBV4-1|NA|TRBD1|TRBJ2-2
TGCGCCAGCAGCCTCCCCCCGGGACAGGGGGGCACCGGGGAGCTGTTTTTT
CASSLPPGQGGTGELFF
>TRBV14|NA|TRBD1|TRBJ2-7
TGTGCCAGCAGCGGATCGGACAGGAACCCTGCCTACGAGCAGTACTTC
CASSGSDRNPAYEQYF
>TRBV6-1|many|TRBD1|TRBJ2-7
TGTGCCAGCAGATTCGGGACAGGGTATCCCTACGAGCAGTACTTC
CASRFGTGYPYEQYF
>TRBV10-3|NA|TRBD1|TRBJ1-4
TGTGCCATCCGGGACAGGGATGATAATGAAAAACTGTTTTTT
CAIRDRDDNEKLFF
>TRBV6-5|NA|NA|TRBJ2-7
TGTGCCATCCGGGGGACAGCCCCCTACGAGCAGTACTTC
CAIRGTAPYEQYF
>TRBV19|NA|NA|TRBJ1-2
TGTGCCAGTAGTGAGAACGCGGGAGTGGTTTATGGCTACACCTTC
CASSENAGVVYGYTF
>TRBV5-1|NA|NA|TRBJ2-5
TGCGCCAGCAGCTTGGGGACAGTCGGGCAGACCCAGTACTTC
CASSLGTVGQTQYF
>TRBV7-2|once|NA|TRBJ2-1
TGTGCCAGCAGCTTAGCAACCGGGACCAGGGAGTTCTTC
CASSLATGTREFF
>TRBV9|few|NA|TRBJ1-5
TGTGCCAGCAGCCCCAGAGGGGGGAATCAGCCCCAGCATTTT
CASSPRGGNQPQHF
>TRBV6-5|NA|NA|TRBJ2-1
TGTGCCAGCAGTTACGGACCTAGGCAGTTCTTC
CASSYGPRQFF
>TRBV6-5|NA|NA|TRBJ1-1
TGTGCCAGCAGCCCCGGGAGGGCGAGCACTGAAGCTTTCTTT
CASSPGRASTEAFF
>TRBV5-1|NA|NA|TRBJ2-5
TGCGCCAGCAGCTTGGAAATCCCCCAAGAGACCCAGTACTTC
CASSLEIPQETQYF
>TRBV10-3|few|NA|TRBJ1-5
TGTGCCATCAAACGGGACTCCGATCAGCCCCAGCATTTT
CAIKRDSDQPQHF
>TRBV6-6|NA|NA|TRBJ1-2
TGTGCCAGCACCTGGACGGGGTTGGGTGGCTACACCTTC
CASTWTGLGGYTF
>TRBV7-2|NA|NA|TRBJ2-5
TGTGCCAGCAGCTTGGGTCCCAGGGTAGGCCAGTACTTC
CASSLGPRVGQYF
>TRBV5-4|NA|TRBD1|TRBJ1-4
TGTGCCAGCAGCTTGATGGGACAGGGCGAAGTAAAACTGTTTTTT
CASSLMGQGEVKLFF